This T cell receptor (beta chain) was identified during a study of CXCR3-negative and CXCR3-positive naive CD8 T cells. The libraries of TRB cDNA were prepared using 5' RACE with UMI labels. After re-calling the 5' RACE reads, TCRdb lists one entry per CDR3 protein, DNA absent. Its listing shows about 56,000 distinct CDR3 sequences. Every individual CD8+ T cell subset underwent sorting in triplicate at approximately 280,000 cells apiece. CDR1 and CDR2 from the germline V gene are MNHEY and SVGEGT. CDR3 size: 18 residues. Sequenced sample: memory CD8+ T cells from blood. The chain carries TRBV6-2 or TRBV6-3 and TRBJ1-1; with no DNA, the TCRdb D assignment of TRBD1 cannot be verified. This TCR derives from a human donor in good health. Some clones in this sample may be carry-over from other donors' samples. CDR3 sequence: CASSPTRGQGAGNTEAFF.